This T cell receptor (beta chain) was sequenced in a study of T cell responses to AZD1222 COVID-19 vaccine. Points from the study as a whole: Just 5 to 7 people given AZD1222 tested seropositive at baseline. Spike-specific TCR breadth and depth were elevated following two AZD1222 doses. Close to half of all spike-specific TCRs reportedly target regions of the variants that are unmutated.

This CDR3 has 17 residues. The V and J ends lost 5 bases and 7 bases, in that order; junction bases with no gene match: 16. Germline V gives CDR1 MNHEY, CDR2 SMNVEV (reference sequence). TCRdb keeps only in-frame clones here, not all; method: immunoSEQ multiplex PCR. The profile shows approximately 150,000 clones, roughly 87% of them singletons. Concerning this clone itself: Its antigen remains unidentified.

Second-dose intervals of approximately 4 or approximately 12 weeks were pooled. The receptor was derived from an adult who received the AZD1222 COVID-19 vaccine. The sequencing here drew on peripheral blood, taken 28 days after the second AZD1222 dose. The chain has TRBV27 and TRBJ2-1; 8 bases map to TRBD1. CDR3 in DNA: TGTGCCAGCAGTCTCGGGACAGGATCTCTTCGGAGTAATGAGCAGTTCTTC. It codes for CASSLGTGSLRSNEQFF.